The rows below give T cell receptor beta chains drawn from one sample of a study of T-cell reconstitution after alpha-beta-depleted transplantation in children. TCRdb processed the PCR reads anew with MiXCR; each CDR3 protein has one entry. The sample records fewer than 500,000 distinct CDR3 sequences, around two fifths being singletons. The material was PBMCs, obtained before TCRalphabeta/CD19-depleted stem cell transplant. The receptors were sampled from a girl aged 2 to 9 with aplastic anemia, due to receive a stem cell transplant. The CDR3 runs from the conserved cysteine through the conserved F or W. The D gene is left open where the match is weak. Clone size, where shown, is once, few, many, or a class for clones that have expanded.

size,V,J,D,CDR3,DNA
-,TRBV20-1,TRBJ2-3,-,CSAPQVDTQYF,TGCAGCGCCCCACAGGTGGATACGCAGTATTTT
few,TRBV20-1,TRBJ2-7,-,CSARDGVNSYEQYF,TGCAGTGCTAGAGACGGGGTTAACTCCTACGAGCAGTACTTC
-,TRBV5-8,TRBJ2-6,-,CASSLSPPGAANVLTF,TGTGCCAGCAGCTTATCCCCGCCCGGGGCGGCCAACGTCCTGACTTTC
-,TRBV2,TRBJ2-7,-,CASRNRDWSYEQYF,TGTGCCAGCAGGAACCGGGACTGGTCCTACGAGCAGTACTTC
-,TRBV10-2,TRBJ2-5,-,CASMGGLRETQYF,TGCGCCAGCATGGGGGGTTTAAGAGAGACCCAGTACTTC
-,TRBV20-1,TRBJ2-1,TRBD2,CSAPHGLAIYNEQFF,TGCAGTGCACCACACGGACTAGCGATTTACAATGAGCAGTTCTTC
-,TRBV20-1,TRBJ2-7,-,CSAKKPRGTYEQYF,TGCAGTGCTAAGAAACCCAGGGGCACCTACGAGCAGTACTTC
-,TRBV20-1,TRBJ2-3,-,CSASSGFTDTQYF,TGCAGTGCTAGTTCGGGCTTCACAGATACGCAGTATTTT
-,TRBV29-1,TRBJ1-4,-,CSAQGSINEKLFF,TGCAGCGCTCAGGGGTCGATTAATGAAAAACTGTTTTTT
few,TRBV3-1,TRBJ2-7,-,CASSLAAEQYF,TGTGCCAGCAGCCTAGCTGCGGAGCAGTACTTC
-,TRBV7-6,TRBJ2-2,-,CASSLKGATGELFF,TGTGCCAGCAGCTTAAAGGGAGCCACCGGGGAGCTGTTTTTT
-,TRBV2,TRBJ1-5,-,CASKESLNQPQHF,TGTGCCAGCAAGGAGAGTCTGAATCAGCCCCAGCATTTT
few,TRBV2,TRBJ2-3,TRBD2,CATGTSGTDTQYF,TGTGCCACTGGGACTAGCGGCACAGATACGCAGTATTTT
few,TRBV5-1,TRBJ2-3,-,CASSLEGGYTDTQYF,TGCGCCAGCAGCTTGGAAGGAGGATACACAGATACGCAGTATTTT
-,TRBV5-1,TRBJ2-5,-,CASSATGVEETQYF,TGCGCCAGCAGCGCGACAGGCGTCGAGGAGACCCAGTACTTC
few,TRBV7-8,TRBJ2-2,TRBD1,CASSQDRGWTGELFF,TGTGCCAGCAGCCAAGACAGGGGGTGGACCGGGGAGCTGTTTTTT
once,TRBV15,TRBJ1-1,-,CATSRGVGTLNTEAFF,TGTGCCACCAGCAGAGGCGTAGGCACCTTGAACACTGAAGCTTTCTTT
few,TRBV28,TRBJ1-5,-,CASSLVRVGTGNQPQHF,TGTGCCAGCAGTTTAGTCAGGGTAGGAACGGGCAATCAGCCCCAGCATTTT
-,TRBV5-1,TRBJ2-4,TRBD1,CASSFFTGQGNIQYF,TGCGCCAGCAGCTTTTTTACGGGACAGGGAAACATTCAGTACTTC
-,TRBV15,TRBJ1-6,-,CATRVRTDNSPLHF,TGTGCCACCAGGGTCCGGACAGATAATTCACCCCTCCACTTT
-,TRBV20-1,TRBJ1-5,-,CSARGHHLQPQHF,TGCAGTGCTAGGGGGCACCACCTTCAGCCCCAGCATTTT
-,TRBV20-1,TRBJ2-7,TRBD1,CSASKPGQEAREQYF,TGCAGTGCTAGTAAACCGGGACAGGAGGCGCGAGAGCAGTACTTC
-,TRBV12-3/TRBV12-4,TRBJ1-3,-,CASSERSVSGNTIYF,TGTGCCAGCAGCGAAAGGTCCGTCTCTGGAAACACCATATATTTT
few,TRBV5-1,TRBJ1-2,TRBD1,CASSESTGGPQSAYGYTF,TGCGCCAGCAGTGAATCGACAGGGGGCCCCCAAAGTGCCTATGGCTACACCTTC
-,TRBV7-9,TRBJ1-1,-,CASSLGWAGNTEAFF,TGTGCCAGCAGCTTAGGTTGGGCCGGGAACACTGAAGCTTTCTTT
once,TRBV6-5,TRBJ2-7,TRBD2,CASSYSGGLGEQYF,TGTGCCAGCAGTTACTCGGGAGGGTTAGGCGAGCAGTACTTC
-,TRBV28,TRBJ2-7,-,CASSPMTGLRYEQYF,TGTGCCAGCAGTCCGATGACGGGACTCCGTTACGAGCAGTACTTC
many,TRBV12-3/TRBV12-4,TRBJ2-7,-,CASSPTRGGPGYEQYF,TGTGCCAGCAGTCCTACCCGGGGCGGCCCCGGTTACGAGCAGTACTTC
-,TRBV7-2,TRBJ2-1,TRBD2,CASSAGTSGYNEQFF,TGTGCCAGCAGCGCCGGGACTAGCGGCTACAATGAGCAGTTCTTC
-,TRBV10-3,TRBJ2-7,TRBD1,CAISGSIGQGTYEQYF,TGTGCCATCAGTGGTTCTATCGGACAGGGTACCTACGAGCAGTACTTC
-,TRBV6-5,TRBJ2-1,TRBD2,CASSSGLAGEAEQFF,TGTGCCAGCAGTTCGGGACTAGCGGGAGAGGCTGAGCAGTTCTTC
many,TRBV10-2,TRBJ2-3,-,CAIALGTSRGTDTQYF,TGCGCCATCGCCTTAGGAACTAGCCGGGGCACAGATACGCAGTATTTT
-,TRBV7-3,TRBJ2-1,-,CASSPAGTLGGEQFF,TGTGCCAGCAGCCCCGCGGGGACCCTAGGCGGTGAGCAGTTCTTC
once,TRBV4-1,TRBJ2-3,TRBD2,CASSQDSSGSITDTQYF,TGCGCCAGCAGCCAAGATTCTAGCGGGAGTATCACAGATACGCAGTATTTT
-,TRBV6-4,TRBJ2-2,-,CASRVAELFF,TGTGCCAGCAGGGTAGCGGAGCTGTTTTTT
-,TRBV5-1,TRBJ2-3,TRBD2,CASSSSGGPTDTQYF,TGCGCCAGCAGCTCTAGCGGGGGGCCCACAGATACGCAGTATTTT
-,TRBV28,TRBJ2-7,TRBD2,CASSSSGRAIYEQYF,TGTGCCAGCAGCTCCAGCGGGAGGGCCATCTACGAGCAGTACTTC
few,TRBV6-6,TRBJ2-1,-,CASTEYNEQFF,TGTGCCAGCACCGAGTACAATGAGCAGTTCTTC
-,TRBV6-1,TRBJ2-3,-,CASRSAWGVYADTQYF,TGTGCCAGCAGGAGCGCCTGGGGGGTGTACGCAGATACGCAGTATTTT
few,TRBV12-3/TRBV12-4,TRBJ2-2,-,CASSLTIAYTGELFF,TGTGCCAGCAGTTTGACGATAGCGTACACCGGGGAGCTGTTTTTT
-,TRBV4-1,TRBJ1-1,-,CASSQGVAEYTEAFF,TGCGCCAGCAGCCAAGGTGTAGCTGAATACACTGAAGCTTTCTTT
few,TRBV4-1,TRBJ2-5,-,CASSKPGHPYQETQYF,TGCGCCAGCAGCAAGCCGGGACACCCGTACCAAGAGACCCAGTACTTC
many,TRBV7-2,TRBJ2-1,TRBD1,CASSTRRVTGGFRNEQFF,TGTGCCAGCAGCACGAGAAGAGTCACAGGGGGGTTTAGGAATGAGCAGTTCTTC
-,TRBV18,TRBJ2-7,-,CASSPPVVDEQYF,TGTGCCAGCTCACCACCGGTGGTCGACGAGCAGTACTTC
-,TRBV7-9,TRBJ2-1,TRBD1,CASSGKVTGQVYNEQFF,TGTGCCAGCAGCGGGAAGGTGACGGGACAGGTTTACAATGAGCAGTTCTTC
few,TRBV7-9,TRBJ2-1,-,CASSFSWNEQFF,TGTGCCAGCAGCTTTAGTTGGAATGAGCAGTTCTTC
once,TRBV7-2,TRBJ2-3,TRBD1,CASSPGGVGTDTQYF,TGTGCCAGCAGCCCCGGTGGAGTAGGGACAGACACGCAGTATTTT
-,TRBV20-1,TRBJ2-5,TRBD1,CSATGTGVYQETQYF,TGCAGTGCCACCGGGACAGGGGTATACCAAGAGACCCAGTACTTC
-,TRBV4-3,TRBJ2-2,TRBD2,CASSQVWDSLAGEPGELLF,TGCGCCAGCAGCCAAGTCTGGGACAGCCTAGCGGGAGAGCCCGGGGAGCTGCTTTTT
many,TRBV20-1,TRBJ2-3,TRBD2,CGGLAVVGDTQYF,TGCGGGGGACTAGCGGTAGTTGGAGATACGCAGTATTTT
-,TRBV6-1,TRBJ1-5,TRBD1,CASSRQGGPNQPQHF,TGTGCCAGCAGCCGGCAGGGGGGCCCCAATCAGCCCCAGCATTTT
few,TRBV4-1,TRBJ2-1,TRBD2,CASSQPTSGRYNEQFF,TGCGCCAGCAGCCAACCGACTAGCGGGAGATACAATGAGCAGTTCTTC
many,TRBV7-8,TRBJ1-6,-,CASAAVAGGYSPLHF,TGTGCCAGCGCCGCGGTCGCGGGAGGGTATTCACCCCTCCACTTT